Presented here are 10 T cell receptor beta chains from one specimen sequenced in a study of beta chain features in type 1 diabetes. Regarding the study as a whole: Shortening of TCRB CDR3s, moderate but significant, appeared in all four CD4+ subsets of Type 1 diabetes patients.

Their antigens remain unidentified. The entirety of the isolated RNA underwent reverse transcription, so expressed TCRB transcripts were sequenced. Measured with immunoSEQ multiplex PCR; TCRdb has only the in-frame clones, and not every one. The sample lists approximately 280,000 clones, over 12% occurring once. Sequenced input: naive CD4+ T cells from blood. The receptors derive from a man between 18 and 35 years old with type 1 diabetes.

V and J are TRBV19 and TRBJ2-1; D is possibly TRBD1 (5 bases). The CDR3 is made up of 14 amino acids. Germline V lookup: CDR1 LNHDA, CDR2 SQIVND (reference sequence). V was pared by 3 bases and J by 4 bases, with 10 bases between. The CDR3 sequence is CASSIDSLYNEQFF. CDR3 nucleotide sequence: TGTGCCAGTAGTATCGACAGCCTTTACAATGAGCAGTTCTTC. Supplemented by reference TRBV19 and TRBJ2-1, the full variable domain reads DGGITQSPKYLFRKEGQNVTLSCEQNLNHDAMYWYRQDPGQGLRLIYYSQIVNDFQKGDIAEGYSVSREKKESFPLTVTSAQKNPTAFYLCASSIDSLYNEQFFGPGTRLTVL.

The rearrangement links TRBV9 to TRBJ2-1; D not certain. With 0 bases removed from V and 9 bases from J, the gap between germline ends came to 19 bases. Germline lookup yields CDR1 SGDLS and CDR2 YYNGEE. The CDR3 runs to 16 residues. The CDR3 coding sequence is TGTGCCAGCAGCGTAGTGGCGCCAGGCTCAACCACTGAGCAGTTCTTC. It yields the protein CASSVVAPGSTTEQFF.

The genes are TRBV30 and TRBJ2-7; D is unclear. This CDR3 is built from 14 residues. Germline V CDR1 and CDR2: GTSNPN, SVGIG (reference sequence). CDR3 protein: CSLLGGQSSYEQYF. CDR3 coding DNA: TGTTCTCTCTTGGGTGGGCAGAGCTCCTACGAGCAGTACTTC.

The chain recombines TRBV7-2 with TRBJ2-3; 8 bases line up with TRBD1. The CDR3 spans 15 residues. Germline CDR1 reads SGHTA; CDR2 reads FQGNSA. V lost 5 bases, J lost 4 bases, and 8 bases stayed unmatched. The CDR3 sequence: CASSLWTGSADTQYF. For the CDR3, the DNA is TGTGCCAGCAGCCTCTGGACAGGGAGCGCAGATACGCAGTATTTT.

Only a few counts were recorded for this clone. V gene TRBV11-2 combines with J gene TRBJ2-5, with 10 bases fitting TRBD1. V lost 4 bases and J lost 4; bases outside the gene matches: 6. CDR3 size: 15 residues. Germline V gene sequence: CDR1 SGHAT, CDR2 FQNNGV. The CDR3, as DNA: TGTGCCAGCAGCTCAAGGACAGGGGGAGGAGAGACCCAGTACTTC. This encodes CASSSRTGGGETQYF.

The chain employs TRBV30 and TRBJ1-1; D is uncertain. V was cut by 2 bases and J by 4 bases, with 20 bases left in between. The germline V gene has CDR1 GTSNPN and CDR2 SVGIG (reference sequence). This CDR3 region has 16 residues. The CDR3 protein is CAWSTTRTGVVTEAFF. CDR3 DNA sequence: TGTGCCTGGAGTACCACCCGGACTGGGGTGGTCACTGAAGCTTTCTTT.

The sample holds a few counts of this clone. The CDR3 loop reads CASSQRDRLFTGELFF. The CDR3 DNA sequence: TGCGCCAGCAGCCAGAGGGACAGGTTGTTCACCGGGGAGCTGTTTTTT. V is TRBV4-1 and J is TRBJ2-2; 8 nucleotides line up with TRBD1. Germline CDR1 MGHRA, CDR2 YSYEKL. This CDR3 contains 16 residues. The V segment lost 3 bases and the J segment 4 bases; nucleotides outside the gene matches: 7.

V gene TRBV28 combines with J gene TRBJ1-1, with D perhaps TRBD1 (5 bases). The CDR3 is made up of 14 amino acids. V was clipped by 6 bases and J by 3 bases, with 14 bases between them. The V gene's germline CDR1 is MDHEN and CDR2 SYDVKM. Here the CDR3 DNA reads TGTGCCAGCAGCGCTCGCCCAGGGCACACTGAAGCTTTCTTT. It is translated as CASSARPGHTEAFF.

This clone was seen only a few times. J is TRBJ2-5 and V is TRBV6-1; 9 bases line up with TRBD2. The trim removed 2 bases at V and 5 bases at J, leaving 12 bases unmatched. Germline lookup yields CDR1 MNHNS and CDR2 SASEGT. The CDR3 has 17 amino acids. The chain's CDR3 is CASSELGGSSGSETQYF. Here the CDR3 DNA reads TGTGCCAGCAGTGAATTAGGGGGTAGTAGCGGGAGTGAGACCCAGTACTTC.

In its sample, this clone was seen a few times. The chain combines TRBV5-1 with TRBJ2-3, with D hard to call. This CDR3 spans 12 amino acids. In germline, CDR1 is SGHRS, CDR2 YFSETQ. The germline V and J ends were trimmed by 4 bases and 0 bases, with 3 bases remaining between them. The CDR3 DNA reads TGCGCCAGCAGCGTAAGCACAGATACGCAGTATTTT. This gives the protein CASSVSTDTQYF.